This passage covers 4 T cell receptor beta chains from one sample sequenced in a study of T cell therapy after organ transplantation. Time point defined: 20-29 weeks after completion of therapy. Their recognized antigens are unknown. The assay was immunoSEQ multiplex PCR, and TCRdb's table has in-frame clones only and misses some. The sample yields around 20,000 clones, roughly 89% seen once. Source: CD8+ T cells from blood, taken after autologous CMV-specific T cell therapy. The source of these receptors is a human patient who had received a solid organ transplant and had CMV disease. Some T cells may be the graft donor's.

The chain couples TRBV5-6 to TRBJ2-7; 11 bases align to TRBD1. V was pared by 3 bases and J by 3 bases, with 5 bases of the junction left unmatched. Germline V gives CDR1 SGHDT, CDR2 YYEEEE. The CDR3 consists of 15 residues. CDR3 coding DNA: TGTGCCAGCAGCTCAGGGACAGGGGGTGTCTACGAGCAGTACTTC. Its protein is CASSSGTGGVYEQYF. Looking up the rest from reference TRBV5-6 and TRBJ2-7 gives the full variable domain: DAGVTQSPTHLIKTRGQQVTLRCSPKSGHDTVSWYQQALGQGPQFIFQYYEEEERQRGNFPDRFSGHQFPNYSSELNVNALLLGDSALYLCASSSGTGGVYEQYFGPGTRLTVT.

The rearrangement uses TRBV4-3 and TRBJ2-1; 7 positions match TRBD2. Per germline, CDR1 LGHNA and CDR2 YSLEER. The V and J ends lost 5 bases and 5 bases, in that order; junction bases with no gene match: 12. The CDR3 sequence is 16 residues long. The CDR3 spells CASSTVWLAVNNEQFF. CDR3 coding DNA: TGCGCCAGCAGCACGGTTTGGCTAGCGGTTAACAATGAGCAGTTCTTC.

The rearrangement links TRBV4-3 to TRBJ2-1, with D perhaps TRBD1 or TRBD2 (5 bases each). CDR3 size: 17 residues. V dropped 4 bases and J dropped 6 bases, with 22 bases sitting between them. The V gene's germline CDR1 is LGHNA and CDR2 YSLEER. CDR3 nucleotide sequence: TGCGCCAGCAGCCCTAACGGGGCTGGGCTAGGCATCAATGAGCAGTTCTTC. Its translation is CASSPNGAGLGINEQFF.

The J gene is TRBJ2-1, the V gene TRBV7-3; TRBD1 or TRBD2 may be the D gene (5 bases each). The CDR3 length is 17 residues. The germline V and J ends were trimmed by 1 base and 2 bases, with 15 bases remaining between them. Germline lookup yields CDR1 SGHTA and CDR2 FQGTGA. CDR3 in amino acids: CASSLRRIGATYNEQFF. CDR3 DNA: TGTGCCAGCAGCTTAAGGAGGATAGGGGCAACCTACAATGAGCAGTTCTTC.